This passage covers 14 T cell receptor beta chains from one sample sequenced in a study of blood T cell repertoires in COVID-19. The method was immunoSEQ multiplex PCR; TCRdb's version includes in-frame clones alone and lacks a portion of them. This table has some 130,000 clones, 85% to 90% appearing once. The sequenced material came from peripheral blood. All receptors come from a middle-aged man with active or convalescent COVID-19.

The V call is TRBV14, the J call TRBJ2-1; 9 bases align to TRBD2. The CDR3 consists of 20 residues. V lost 2 bases and J lost 0; bases outside the gene matches: 14. Per the germline V gene, CDR1 is SGHDN and CDR2 is FVKESK. Written as DNA, the CDR3 is TGTGCCAGCAGCCAAATGACGCGGGGGGGCCGGAGAAGCTCCTACAATGAGCAGTTCTTC. Protein: CASSQMTRGGRRSSYNEQFF. Full variable domain (missing parts from reference TRBV14 and TRBJ2-1): EAGVTQFPSHSVIEKGQTVTLRCDPISGHDNLYWYRRVMGKEIKFLLHFVKESKQDESGMPNNRFLAERTGGTYSTLKVQPAELEDSGVYFCASSQMTRGGRRSSYNEQFFGPGTRLTVL.

This chain joins TRBV28 and TRBJ1-1, with D tentatively TRBD1 (5 bases). The CDR3 covers 16 residues. Germline V gives CDR1 MDHEN, CDR2 SYDVKM. V lost 2 bases, J lost 1 base, and 14 bases lay in between. The CDR3 region is CASSLGFGRANTEAFF. The CDR3 DNA is TGTGCCAGCAGTTTAGGCTTTGGCAGGGCGAACACTGAAGCTTTCTTT.

The chain uses TRBV7-8 and TRBJ1-1; 7 positions match TRBD1. Germline values: CDR1 SGHVS, CDR2 FQNEAQ. This CDR3 is 16 amino acids long. V gave up 5 bases and J gave up 2 bases; unmatched junction bases: 11. CDR3 DNA sequence: TGTGCCAGCAGCCCGCGCCGACAGGGCGGCAACACTGAAGCTTTCTTT. Translated, it gives CASSPRRQGGNTEAFF.

J is TRBJ2-1 and V is TRBV3-1 (or the pseudogene TRBV3-2); 9 bases map to TRBD2. V lost 1 base, J lost 10 bases, and 8 bases stayed unmatched. CDR1 LGHDT and CDR2 YNNKEL come from the germline V gene (reference sequence). There are 15 residues in the CDR3. As DNA, the CDR3 is TGTGCCAGCAGCCAAGGCGGGAGGGCAACGAAGGAGCAGTTCTTC. Its translation: CASSQGGRATKEQFF.

This chain uses TRBV6-5 with TRBJ2-1, with 10 nucleotides matching TRBD1. This CDR3 has 15 amino acids. Germline loops: CDR1 MNHEY, CDR2 SVGAGI. J gave up 8 bases and V 5 bases, and 9 bases lay outside the gene matches. DNA for the CDR3: TGTGCCAGCAGTCAGACGACAGGGGGCAGGGATGAGCAGTTCTTC. Encoded protein: CASSQTTGGRDEQFF.

This clone was recorded only once. The chain joins TRBV5-6 to TRBJ2-7, with TRBD1 matching 7 bases. V shed 2 bases and J 2 bases; nucleotides not matched to a gene: 4. This CDR3 is built from 14 residues. Germline V gene data show CDR1 as SGHDT and CDR2 as YYEEEE. The CDR3, as DNA: TGTGCCAGCAGCTTTAGGACAGGCGCCTACGAGCAGTACTTC. It translates to CASSFRTGAYEQYF.

The chain carries TRBV7-8 and TRBJ1-2; D call uncertain. Trimming cost V 4 bases and J 4 bases, with 19 bases left between them. This CDR3 spans 16 amino acids. Germline CDR1 is SGHVS and CDR2 is FQNEAQ. CDR3 bases: TGTGCCAGCAGCTCCCTGGTGGGGAGACTCGTCTATGGCTACACCTTC. This sequence encodes CASSSLVGRLVYGYTF.

This chain links TRBV6-1 with TRBJ2-5; 11 nucleotides match TRBD2. Per the germline V gene, CDR1 is MNHNS and CDR2 is SASEGT. This CDR3 comprises 18 residues. With V trimmed by 6 bases and J by 5 bases, 17 bases remained unmatched. CDR3 sequence: CASSETSGGLIFVETQYF. The CDR3, as DNA: TGTGCCAGCAGCGAAACTAGCGGGGGCCTCATATTCGTGGAGACCCAGTACTTC.

The chain has TRBV27 and TRBJ1-2; 7 bases match TRBD1. This CDR3 spans 18 amino acids. The germline gives CDR1 MNHEY, CDR2 SMNVEV (reference sequence). Trimming at V came to 6 bases and at J to 0 bases, leaving 16 bases not matched to a gene. The CDR3 bases are TGTGCCAGCAGAGGCTCCGGGACAGCCCATTTAGCTAACTATGGCTACACCTTC. It specifies CASRGSGTAHLANYGYTF.

The CDR3 here is CASSRSGGFSYNEQFF. In DNA form, the CDR3 reads TGTGCCAGCAGCCGTTCTGGGGGCTTCTCCTACAATGAGCAGTTCTTC. V gene TRBV7-2 combines with J gene TRBJ2-1, with D perhaps matching TRBD1 (6 bases). Trimming took 5 bases from V and 0 from J, leaving 14 bases between them. Germline V gene sequence: CDR1 SGHTA, CDR2 FQGNSA. This CDR3 contains 16 residues.

V and J are TRBV6-5 and TRBJ2-7, with D hard to call. Trimming shortened V by 0 bases and J by 0 bases, and 9 bases separated the two germline ends. The V gene's germline CDR1 is MNHEY and CDR2 SVGAGI. The length of the CDR3 is 15 residues. The CDR3 protein is CASSYSMASSYEQYF. In nucleotides, the CDR3 is TGTGCCAGCAGTTACTCGATGGCCAGCTCCTACGAGCAGTACTTC.

The rearrangement joins TRBV7-2 to TRBJ1-2; D is ambiguous. V dropped 10 bases and J dropped 5 bases, with 11 bases sitting between them. This CDR3 has 11 amino acids. Germline V gene sequence: CDR1 SGHTA, CDR2 FQGNSA. CDR3: CAIARGYGYTF. In nucleotides, the CDR3 is TGTGCCATAGCCCGAGGGTATGGCTACACCTTC.

The rearrangement uses TRBV28 and TRBJ2-6; 9 bases match TRBD1. Germline-derived CDR1 and CDR2 are MDHEN and SYDVKM. The CDR3 is made up of 15 amino acids. V lost 4 bases to trimming and J lost 6 bases; unmatched junction nucleotides: 4. The CDR3 nucleotides are TGTGCCAGCAGTTCGACAGGGGGTCAGGCCAACGTCCTGACTTTC. Its protein is CASSSTGGQANVLTF.

This chain links TRBV3-1 (or the pseudogene TRBV3-2) with TRBJ1-2, with D possibly matching TRBD1 (5 bases). Trimming removed 0 bases at V and 4 bases at J, with 12 bases between. The length of the CDR3 is 15 residues. The V gene's germline CDR1 is LGHDT and CDR2 YNNKEL (reference sequence). CDR3 coding DNA: TGTGCCAGCAGCCAAGACGGTCGGGGGACCTATGGCTACACCTTC. Encoded protein: CASSQDGRGTYGYTF.